A selection of T cell receptor beta chains follows, all from one sample in a study of CD8+ T cells in alopecia areata. Sequencing was performed with immunoSEQ multiplex PCR; in TCRdb, only in-frame clones are kept and a portion is missing. Here the sample spans 120,000 to 150,000 clones, approximately 45% being singletons. The sequencing sample was made of CD4+ T cells sorted from blood. The receptors here all came from a human donor with alopecia areata. The CDR3 runs from the conserved cysteine through the conserved F or W. The D gene is left open where the match is weak. The listing skips clone size in some rows; elsewhere it reads once, few, many or a size class.

size	length	V	J	D	DNA	CDR3
NA	15	TRBV11-3	TRBJ2-1	NA	TGTGCCAGCAGCCCCCGTAACCAGGGATTAAGTGAGCAGTTCTTC	CASSPRNQGLSEQFF
NA	14	TRBV27	TRBJ1-2	TRBD1	TGTGCCAGCAGTTTCAATCCGGGACAGGGATATAACACCTTC	CASSFNPGQGYNTF
NA	15	TRBV9	TRBJ2-5	NA	TGTGCCAGCAGCGTAAGATCTGTGCATTTCGAGACCCAGTACTTC	CASSVRSVHFETQYF
few	13	TRBV5-1	TRBJ2-1	NA	TGCGCCAGCAGCCCGGGAGCCGACAATGAGCAGTTCTTC	CASSPGADNEQFF
few	15	TRBV4-1	TRBJ1-4	NA	TGCGCCAGCAGCCAAGAGGGGGGATCCCCTGAAAAACTGTTTTTT	CASSQEGGSPEKLFF
few	16	TRBV7-9	TRBJ2-4	NA	TGTGCCAGCAGCTTTTCCATGACCTTAGCCAAAAACATTCAGTACTTC	CASSFSMTLAKNIQYF
NA	13	TRBV2	TRBJ2-1	NA	TGTGCCAGCAGTGGGCCGGGTGGCGATGAGCAGTTCTTC	CASSGPGGDEQFF
NA	14	TRBV29-1	TRBJ2-3	NA	TGCAGCGCCGAGGCGGGTTCTAGCACAGATACGCAGTATTTT	CSAEAGSSTDTQYF
NA	14	TRBV2	TRBJ1-1	NA	TGTGCCAGCAGTGAGCGGCAGTTGAACACTGAAGCTTTCTTT	CASSERQLNTEAFF
NA	15	TRBV15	TRBJ2-5	NA	TGTGCCACCAGCCGTCCCCGGACAGTCTCGGCGACCCAGTACTTC	CATSRPRTVSATQYF
NA	12	TRBV2	TRBJ2-1	NA	TGTGCCAGCACCACCACGGGAAATGAGCAGTTCTTC	CASTTTGNEQFF
NA	17	TRBV29-1	TRBJ2-1	NA	TGCAGCGTTGACCATCCTCTTGCGCCACTTTCCTACAATGAGCAGTTCTTC	CSVDHPLAPLSYNEQFF
NA	14	TRBV6-5	TRBJ2-7	NA	TGTGCCAGCAGACTTCAGGGTCCAGCCTACGAGCAGTACTTC	CASRLQGPAYEQYF
few	12	TRBV29-1	TRBJ2-1	TRBD2	TGCAGCGTTGGACTAGCCGGCAATGAGCAGTTCTTC	CSVGLAGNEQFF
NA	14	TRBV28	TRBJ2-4	TRBD1	TGTGCCAGCAGTCCCCGGACAGGGGCGAACATTCAGTACTTC	CASSPRTGANIQYF
NA	15	TRBV7-6	TRBJ1-1	NA	TGTGCCAGCAGTCCAGGCTGGACTTTGAACACTGAAGCTTTCTTT	CASSPGWTLNTEAFF
NA	14	TRBV28	TRBJ2-7	NA	TGTGCCAGCAAGAGCGAGGGCAGCTCCTACGAGCAGTACTTC	CASKSEGSSYEQYF
NA	12	TRBV2	TRBJ1-5	NA	TGTGCCAGCGGTTATAGCAATCAGCCCCAGCATTTT	CASGYSNQPQHF
NA	14	TRBV5-1	TRBJ2-5	TRBD2	TGCGCCAGCAGCCACCGACTAGCGGGAGAGACCCAGTACTTC	CASSHRLAGETQYF
once	12	TRBV18	TRBJ2-5	TRBD2	TGTGCCAGCTCATTGCGGGAGGAGACCCAGTACTTC	CASSLREETQYF
few	14	TRBV30	TRBJ2-7	NA	TGTGCCTGGAGAACTAGCCCGATCCCCTACGAGCAGTACTTC	CAWRTSPIPYEQYF
few	14	TRBV5-1	TRBJ1-1	TRBD1	TGCGCCAGCAGCCGAGGACAGGGGGAGACTGAAGCTTTCTTT	CASSRGQGETEAFF
few	16	TRBV30	TRBJ2-1	TRBD2	TGTGCCTGGACCGACAAGGGACTAGCGGGCGACAATGAGCAGTTCTTC	CAWTDKGLAGDNEQFF
few	15	TRBV5-1	TRBJ2-3	NA	TGCGCCAGCAGCTCTGGGGACTTACTCACAGATACGCAGTATTTT	CASSSGDLLTDTQYF
NA	13	TRBV29-1	TRBJ2-4	NA	TGCAGCGCCCCCGGACTGGGCGAAAACATTCAGTACTTC	CSAPGLGENIQYF
NA	12	TRBV29-1	TRBJ1-2	NA	TGCAGCGGTGGGGAAGAGCTCTATGGCTACACCTTC	CSGGEELYGYTF
NA	13	TRBV5-1	TRBJ1-2	TRBD1	TGCGCCAGCAGCCAAGGACAGGGTCTAGGCTACACCTTC	CASSQGQGLGYTF
NA	13	TRBV29-1	TRBJ2-7	TRBD1	TGCAGCGTTGAAGCTCAGACAGGGTACGAGCAGTACTTC	CSVEAQTGYEQYF
NA	15	TRBV30	TRBJ2-7	NA	TGTGCCTGGAGTGAGGAGGGGCGGACGCGCCACGAGCAGTACTTC	CAWSEEGRTRHEQYF
few	17	TRBV7-9	TRBJ1-3	TRBD1	TGTGCCAGCAGCTCCGGACAGGGGATCGACTCTGGAAACACCATATATTTT	CASSSGQGIDSGNTIYF
few	13	TRBV7-9	TRBJ1-1	NA	TGTGCCAGCGTCGAGGGCCGGAACACTGAAGCTTTCTTT	CASVEGRNTEAFF
few	15	TRBV7-3	TRBJ1-5	NA	TGTGCCAGCAGACGGGCAGGCCCAACCAATCAGCCCCAGCATTTT	CASRRAGPTNQPQHF
few	15	TRBV7-3	TRBJ1-1	NA	TGTGCCAGCAGCTTAACGACAACCATGAACACTGAAGCTTTCTTT	CASSLTTTMNTEAFF
many	12	TRBV11-2	TRBJ2-7	NA	TGTGCCAGCAGCGTCCAGACCTACGAGCAGTACTTC	CASSVQTYEQYF
NA	13	TRBV30	TRBJ1-1	NA	TGTGCCTGGAGTGTAGGGGCGACGTATAAAGCTTTCTTT	CAWSVGATYKAFF
NA	15	TRBV15	TRBJ2-5	NA	TGTGCCACCAGCAGAGATATACCCCCTCGAGAGACCCAGTACTTC	CATSRDIPPRETQYF
NA	14	TRBV18	TRBJ2-1	NA	TGTGCCAGCACAATAGAAGGCTCCTACAATGAGCAGTTCTTC	CASTIEGSYNEQFF
few	12	TRBV7-9	TRBJ2-1	NA	TGTGCCAGCAGCCCCTCCTACAATGAGCAGTTCTTC	CASSPSYNEQFF
NA	15	TRBV7-6	TRBJ2-5	NA	TGTGCTAGCAGCTTATCGCCAGGCAACCAAGAGACCCAGTACTTC	CASSLSPGNQETQYF
few	12	TRBV6-5	TRBJ1-5	TRBD1	TGTGCCAGCAGAACAGGGGTTCAGCCCCAGCATTTT	CASRTGVQPQHF
NA	15	TRBV6-6	TRBJ2-3	NA	TGTGCCAGCAGTTACCGGGGGTCCAGCACAGATACGCAGTATTTT	CASSYRGSSTDTQYF
NA	16	TRBV11-2	TRBJ2-1	TRBD2	TGTGCCAGCAGCCGTAGCGGGAGGGGCACCTACAATGAGCAGTTCTTC	CASSRSGRGTYNEQFF
few	15	TRBV5-1	TRBJ2-3	NA	TGCGCCAGCAGCTTGAACAGACCTTTCACAGATACGCAGTATTTT	CASSLNRPFTDTQYF
NA	15	TRBV27	TRBJ2-5	NA	TGTGCCAGCAAGAGTGAGGGGATGGGTCTGGAGACCCAGTACTTC	CASKSEGMGLETQYF
NA	14	TRBV7-9	TRBJ2-5	NA	TGTGCCAGCAGCTTAGTCGGTGGCCAAGAGACCCAGTACTTC	CASSLVGGQETQYF
NA	13	TRBV29-1	TRBJ2-3	NA	TGCAGCGCGCTGGGACTGAGCACAGATACGCAGTATTTT	CSALGLSTDTQYF